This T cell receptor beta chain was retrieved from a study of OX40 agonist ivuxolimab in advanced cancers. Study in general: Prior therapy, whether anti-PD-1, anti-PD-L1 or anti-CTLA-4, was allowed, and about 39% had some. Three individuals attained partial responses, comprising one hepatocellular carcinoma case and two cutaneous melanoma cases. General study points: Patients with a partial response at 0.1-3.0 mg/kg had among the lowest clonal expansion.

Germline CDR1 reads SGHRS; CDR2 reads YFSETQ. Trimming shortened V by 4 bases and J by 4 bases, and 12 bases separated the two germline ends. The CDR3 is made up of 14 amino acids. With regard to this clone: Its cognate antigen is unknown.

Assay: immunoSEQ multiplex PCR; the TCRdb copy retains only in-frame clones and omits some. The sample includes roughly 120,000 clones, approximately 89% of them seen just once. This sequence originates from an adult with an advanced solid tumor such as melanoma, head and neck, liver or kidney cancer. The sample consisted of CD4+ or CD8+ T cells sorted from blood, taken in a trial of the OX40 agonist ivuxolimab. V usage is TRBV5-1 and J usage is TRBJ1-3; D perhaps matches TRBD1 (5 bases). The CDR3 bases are TGCGCCAGCAGCCCGGGGGATTTAGGAAACACCATATATTTT. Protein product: CASSPGDLGNTIYF.